What follows are 20 T cell receptor beta chains derived from one specimen sequenced in a study of T cell clones after liver transplantation. TCRdb's table, derived via immunoSEQ multiplex PCR, lists solely in-frame clones and lacks some. The repertoire holds 60,000 or so clones, with more than 70% as singletons. The material sequenced was CD4+ T cells from blood, taken at the 22-month timepoint. The receptor set was obtained from a human patient who received a liver transplant. Some T cells could come from the graft donor.

The CDR3 nucleotides are TGTGCCAGCAGCCCCGTGGCAGGGGATTCCTACGAGCAGTACTTC. Its protein is CASSPVAGDSYEQYF. The chain recombines TRBV2 with TRBJ2-7; D is perhaps TRBD1 (6 bases). The germline gives CDR1 SNHLY, CDR2 FYNNEI. The CDR3 has 15 residues. Trimming removed 6 bases at V and 1 base at J, with 16 bases between.

This clone occurred a few times. The chain joins TRBV2 to TRBJ1-5; no definite D call. The CDR3 length is 13 residues. Germline assignment: CDR1 SNHLY and CDR2 FYNNEI. Between the trimmed V and J ends, which lost 6 bases and 7 bases, there was a span of 13 bases. CDR3 sequence reads: CASRLLGDQPQHF. The CDR3 DNA follows: TGTGCCAGCAGGTTACTGGGAGACCAGCCCCAGCATTTT. Looking up the rest from reference TRBV2 and TRBJ1-5 gives the full variable domain: EPEVTQTPSHQVTQMGQEVILRCVPISNHLYFYWYRQILGQKVEFLVSFYNNEISEKSEIFDDQFSVERPDGSNFTLKIRSTKLEDSAMYFCASRLLGDQPQHFGDGTRLSIL.

The gene calls are TRBV28 and TRBJ1-1; no firm D call. This CDR3 is 13 amino acids long. The germline V gene has CDR1 MDHEN and CDR2 SYDVKM. Trimming took off 6 bases at V and 1 base at J, with 9 bases between the two ends. CDR3 nucleotide sequence: TGTGCCAGCAGCTACCAGAGGAACACTGAAGCTTTCTTT. The encoded protein is CASSYQRNTEAFF. Full variable domain (outside the CDR3, taken from reference TRBV28 and TRBJ1-1): DVKVTQSSRYLVKRTGEKVFLECVQDMDHENMFWYRQDPGLGLRLIYFSYDVKMKEKGDIPEGYSVSREKKERFSLILESASTNQTSMYLCASSYQRNTEAFFGQGTRLTVV.

V usage is TRBV6-6 and J usage is TRBJ2-7; D not certain. This CDR3 region has 14 residues. V lost 0 bases and J 2 bases, leaving 8 bases between the germline ends. CDR1 is MNHNY and CDR2 is SVGAGI in the germline V gene (reference sequence). The CDR3 protein is CASSYSSGAYEQYF. The CDR3 DNA sequence: TGTGCCAGCAGTTACTCGAGTGGGGCCTACGAGCAGTACTTC.

This chain links TRBV7-9 with TRBJ2-6; TRBD1 might be the D (6 bases). Per the germline V gene, CDR1 is SEHNR and CDR2 is FQNEAQ (reference sequence). This CDR3 has 14 amino acids. V lost 8 bases and J lost 4, with 12 bases in between. The CDR3 loop reads CASVQGSGANVLTF. The CDR3 DNA is TGTGCCAGCGTACAGGGATCCGGGGCCAACGTCCTGACTTTC.

The rearrangement joins TRBV6-1 to TRBJ2-4; D is uncertain. The CDR3 is 14 residues long. Germline V gene lookup returns CDR1 MNHNS and CDR2 SASEGT. Trimming cost V 5 bases and J 3 bases, with 11 bases left between them. CDR3 protein: CASSIGPSKNIQYF. DNA of the CDR3: TGTGCCAGCAGTATCGGACCGAGCAAAAACATTCAGTACTTC.

V and J are TRBV6-5 and TRBJ1-5; 8 nucleotides match TRBD1. CDR3 length: 15 residues. Germline V lookup: CDR1 MNHEY, CDR2 SVGAGI. Trimming took 5 bases from V and 5 from J; bases not matched to a gene: 8. CDR3 DNA sequence: TGTGCCAGCAGTCACCGACAGGGGCTGGATCAGCCCCAGCATTTT. Its translation: CASSHRQGLDQPQHF.

This rearrangement joins TRBV4-1 to TRBJ2-5; D remains ambiguous. The CDR3 is 16 residues long. CDR1 is MGHRA and CDR2 is YSYEKL in the germline V gene. With 0 bases removed from V and 4 bases from J, the gap between germline ends came to 15 bases. The CDR3: CASSQDASPLGETQYF. CDR3 coding DNA: TGCGCCAGCAGCCAAGACGCAAGTCCCCTTGGAGAGACCCAGTACTTC.

The rearrangement links TRBV7-9 to TRBJ2-5; 8 positions agree with TRBD1. Germline V CDR1 and CDR2: SEHNR, FQNEAQ (reference sequence). This CDR3 contains 15 residues. Trimming cost V 5 bases and J 5 bases; bases outside gene matches: 10. The DNA for the CDR3 is TGTGCCAGCAGCCCGAGCAGGGGGCGCTTGGAGACCCAGTACTTC. Protein product: CASSPSRGRLETQYF.

This clone was counted between two and nine times. The gene calls are TRBV7-2 and TRBJ2-6, with unresolved D. Germline CDR1 reads SGHTA; CDR2 reads FQGNSA. With 8 bases removed from V and 1 base from J, the gap between germline ends came to 12 bases. CDR3 size: 15 residues. The CDR3 DNA is TGTGCCAGCGCCGAGATTCTTTCTGGGGCCAACGTCCTGACTTTC. Translating gives CASAEILSGANVLTF.

The V and J genes are TRBV7-9 and TRBJ2-3, with 9 bases lining up with TRBD2. Germline values: CDR1 SEHNR, CDR2 FQNEAQ (reference sequence). The CDR3 loop spans 19 amino acids. The V gene end was trimmed by 2 bases and the J gene end by 0 bases; junction bases not matched to a gene: 12. The CDR3 DNA reads TGTGCCAGCAGCTTAATGCAGCGGGGGGATTTCGGTAGCACAGATACGCAGTATTTT. Its protein is CASSLMQRGDFGSTDTQYF.

V is TRBV5-8 and J is TRBJ2-1; D unresolved. Between the trimmed V and J ends, which lost 0 bases and 3 bases, there was a span of 10 bases. The CDR3 consists of 15 residues. Germline V gene lookup returns CDR1 SGHTS and CDR2 YDEGEE. The CDR3 region has the DNA TGTGCCAGCAGCTTGGGAAACCAGCACTACAATGAGCAGTTCTTC. This gives the protein CASSLGNQHYNEQFF.

V usage is TRBV21-1 and J usage is TRBJ1-5; whether TRBD1, the table's D call, matches the DNA was not checked. TRBV21-1 is assigned pseudogene status. The CDR3 runs to 20 residues. CDR3 DNA: TGTGCCAGCATACAATTAATTCCTGGACAGGGGAGGAAAAGCAATCAGCCCCAGCATTTT. Protein sequence: CASIQLIPGQGRKSNQPQHF.

The DNA of the CDR3 is TGTGCCAGCTCACCTACGGGGGGGAGCAGGGCCTACAATGAGCAGTTCTTC. It specifies CASSPTGGSRAYNEQFF. This chain joins TRBV18 and TRBJ2-1; 8 nucleotides agree with TRBD2. This CDR3 contains 17 residues. Germline V lookup: CDR1 KGHSH, CDR2 LQKENI. The V segment lost 3 bases and the J segment 2 bases; nucleotides outside the gene matches: 9.

The chain has TRBV6-5 and TRBJ2-7; the D gene could be TRBD1 or TRBD2 (5 bases each). Trimming shortened V by 4 bases and J by 4 bases, and 14 bases separated the two germline ends. This CDR3 contains 14 residues. In germline, CDR1 is MNHEY, CDR2 SVGAGI. This CDR3 is CASSWGSGPYEQYF. The DNA for the CDR3 is TGTGCCAGCAGTTGGGGGTCAGGACCTTACGAGCAGTACTTC.

V gene TRBV28 combines with J gene TRBJ2-7; 11 bases map to TRBD2. Germline assignment: CDR1 MDHEN and CDR2 SYDVKM. The J segment lost 0 bases and the V segment lost 7 bases, leaving 17 bases of the junction unmatched. CDR3 length equals 19 residues. DNA for the CDR3: TGTGCCAGCAATCTAAGCCCGGCTAGCGGGGGGTCCACCTCCTACGAGCAGTACTTC. It translates to CASNLSPASGGSTSYEQYF.

The chain uses TRBV5-1 and TRBJ1-3; 7 bases align to TRBD1. V lost 5 bases to trimming and J lost 1 base; unmatched junction nucleotides: 6. CDR1 SGHRS and CDR2 YFSETQ come from the germline V gene. The CDR3 covers 15 residues. Written as DNA, the CDR3 is TGCGCCAGCAGTTCGGGACAGCCTTCTGGAAACACCATATATTTT. Its translation is CASSSGQPSGNTIYF.

The chain couples TRBV7-3 to TRBJ2-2; 8 positions match TRBD1. CDR3 length equals 15 residues. Germline V gene data show CDR1 as SGHTA and CDR2 as FQGTGA. V trimming: 4 bases; J trimming: 1 base; junction bases outside the gene matches: 2. CDR3 sequence (DNA): TGTGCCAGCAGCTCCGGACAGGGGAACACCGGGGAGCTGTTTTTT. Translating gives CASSSGQGNTGELFF.

This chain joins TRBV7-8 and TRBJ2-5; TRBD2 matches at 10 bases. J gave up 2 bases and V 7 bases, and 13 bases lay outside the gene matches. CDR3 length: 17 amino acids. Germline values: CDR1 SGHVS, CDR2 FQNEAQ. The CDR3 nucleotides are TGTGCCAGCACCGGCGGTCTAGCGGGGGCGTATCAAGAGACCCAGTACTTC. Translated: CASTGGLAGAYQETQYF. Filled out from reference TRBV7-8 and TRBJ2-5, the complete variable domain reads GAGVSQSPRYKVAKRGQDVALRCDPISGHVSLFWYQQALGQGPEFLTYFQNEAQLDKSGLPSDRFFAERPEGSVSTLKIQRTQQEDSAVYLCASTGGLAGAYQETQYFGPGTRLLVL.

The chain couples TRBV5-1 to TRBJ2-2; D gene ambiguous. The V end was cut by 6 bases, the J end by 0 bases, with 12 bases between. CDR1 and CDR2 (germline): SGHRS, YFSETQ. The CDR3 totals 15 residues. The CDR3 nucleotides read TGCGCCAGCACCCCCTCAACAGCGAACACCGGGGAGCTGTTTTTT. Translated, it gives CASTPSTANTGELFF.